This T cell receptor (beta chain) is from a study of CD8 T cells in ankylosing spondylitis. There are many counts of this clonotype. The CDR3 consists of 17 residues. Germline V gene lookup returns CDR1 DFQATT and CDR2 SNEGSKA (reference sequence). V was clipped by 4 bases and J by 4 bases, with 23 bases between them. Quantitative barcoded 5'-RACE was used to prepare TCR beta libraries. MiXCR, run by TCRdb on the 5' RACE reads, gives a single entry per CDR3 protein. Of 25,000 to 40,000 distinct CDR3 sequences listed, 7.2% are singletons. Material: blood, either unsorted or a sorted T cell fraction (not recorded which). The clonotype originates from a male donor with ankylosing spondylitis or in good health (not recorded which). J is TRBJ2-1 and V is TRBV20-1; D might be TRBD2 (7 bases). The CDR3 region is CSAIRGGGSYIYNEQFF. The DNA of the CDR3 is TGCAGTGCTATCCGGGGAGGGGGATCCTATATATACAATGAGCAGTTCTTC.